Presented here are 21 T cell receptor beta chains from one specimen sequenced in a study of blood T cells in healthy people across ages. A second PCR, run for about 6 to 12 cycles, used a sample-barcoded 5' primer plus a J-beta primer mix. TCRdb independently ran MiXCR on the 5' RACE reads; one entry per CDR3 protein. The sample gives roughly 800,000 distinct CDR3 sequences, 20% to 30% of which show up once; 9.4% is in the top ten. The sample was also reused in another study, on T cells of mothers and their children.

What was sequenced was blood. The receptors originated from a boy between 10 and 17 years old in good health.

The chain couples TRBV6-5 to TRBJ2-5; perhaps TRBD2 as D (6 bases). Gene TRBJ2-1 matches the end of the DNA better, so the J call may be wrong. The CDR3 loop spans 13 amino acids. The germline CDR1 and CDR2 sequences are MNHEY and SVGAGI. The DNA of the CDR3 is TGTGCCAGCAGTTACCGGGACTTCGGTGAGCAGTTCTTC. Translating it yields CASSYRDFGEQFF.

V and J are TRBV2 and TRBJ2-3, with TRBD1 as a possible D gene (5 bases). Trimming took off 8 bases at V and 0 bases at J, with 12 bases between the two ends. The germline CDR1 and CDR2 sequences are SNHLY and FYNNEI. The CDR3 consists of 14 residues. In DNA, the CDR3 is TGTGCCAGCGCTACAGGAAGAAGCACAGATACGCAGTATTTT. Translating gives CASATGRSTDTQYF.

The chain carries TRBV3-1 and TRBJ2-5, with 7 nucleotides matching TRBD1. CDR1 and CDR2 from the germline V gene are LGHDT and YNNKEL (reference sequence). CDR3 length: 14 residues. The J segment lost 2 bases and the V segment lost 7 bases, leaving 7 bases of the junction unmatched. In nucleotides, the CDR3 is TGTGCCAGCACCTCCGGGACAGTACAAGAGACCCAGTACTTC. Translating gives CASTSGTVQETQYF.

The rearrangement links TRBV6-2 or TRBV6-3 to TRBJ1-1; D gene uncertain. The V end was cut by 4 bases, the J end by 1 base, with 7 bases between. The CDR3 totals 13 residues. Germline assignment: CDR1 MNHEY and CDR2 SVGEGT. The CDR3 DNA sequence: TGTGCCAGCAGTTGGGATTGGAACACTGAAGCTTTCTTT. It encodes CASSWDWNTEAFF.

This clonotype was counted only a few times. This chain connects TRBV28 to TRBJ2-2; 9 bases match TRBD1. The CDR3 length is 15 residues. The V gene end was trimmed by 5 bases and the J gene end by 6 bases; junction bases not matched to a gene: 7. Looked up from germline, CDR1 is MDHEN and CDR2 is SYDVKM. CDR3 nucleotides: TGTGCCAGCAGTCCTACAGGGGGCATTGCCGGGGAGCTGTTTTTT. It codes for CASSPTGGIAGELFF.

Only a few counts were recorded for this clonotype. The V call is TRBV7-9, the J call TRBJ1-5, with D uncertain. Germline values: CDR1 SEHNR, CDR2 FQNEAQ (reference sequence). The CDR3 contains 15 residues. The V end was cut by 4 bases, the J end by 5 bases, with 15 bases between. CDR3 DNA sequence: TGTGCCAGCAGCTCCTCTACGGGATTAGATCAGCCCCAGCATTTT. Protein: CASSSSTGLDQPQHF.

This chain connects TRBV20-1 to TRBJ2-7; TRBD1 is a possible D gene (7 bases). Germline V gene lookup returns CDR1 DFQATT and CDR2 SNEGSKA (reference sequence). V lost 6 bases to trimming and J lost 3 bases, with 15 bases between them. The CDR3 contains 13 residues. CDR3 bases: TGCAGTGCCAACAGGGGACTGAACTACGAGCAGTACTTC. This encodes CSANRGLNYEQYF.

The chain recombines TRBV12-3 or TRBV12-4 with TRBJ2-5, with TRBD1 identical over 7 bases. The CDR3 sequence is 15 residues long. Trimming removed 2 bases from V and 4 bases from J; junction bases left unmatched: 7. CDR3 nucleotides: TGTGCCAGCAGTTTATTGGCCAGGGGGAGAGAGACCCAGTACTTC. It specifies CASSLLARGRETQYF.

The genes are TRBV12-3 or TRBV12-4 and TRBJ1-1; the D gene is possibly TRBD1 (5 bases). The ends were cut back, 6 bases at V and 9 bases at J, with 14 bases in the middle. There are 12 residues in the CDR3. The chain's CDR3 is CASRYGTAKAFF. Written as DNA, the CDR3 is TGTGCCAGCAGGTATGGGACGGCCAAAGCTTTCTTT.

V usage is TRBV3-1 and J usage is TRBJ1-2; 7 bases map to TRBD1. CDR3 length equals 15 residues. Unmatched junction bases numbered 10, after V lost 5 bases and J lost 4 bases. Germline V lookup: CDR1 LGHDT, CDR2 YNNKEL (reference sequence). DNA for the CDR3: TGTGCCAGCAGCACTACGGGACAGACTCTCTATGGCTACACCTTC. This encodes CASSTTGQTLYGYTF. Full variable domain (rest looked up from reference TRBV3-1 and TRBJ1-2): DTAVSQTPKYLVTQMGNDKSIKCEQNLGHDTMYWYKQDSKKFLKIMFSYNNKELIINETVPNRFSPKSPDKAHLNLHINSLELGDSAVYFCASSTTGQTLYGYTFGSGTRLTVV.

The table lists this clonotype with a few counts. J is TRBJ1-1 and V is TRBV7-9; tentatively, D is TRBD1 (6 bases). This CDR3 is 15 amino acids long. V shed 5 bases and J shed 0 bases, with 13 bases lying between them. Germline values: CDR1 SEHNR, CDR2 FQNEAQ (reference sequence). The CDR3 reads CASSQGQNMNTEAFF. CDR3 coding DNA: TGTGCCAGCAGCCAAGGACAGAACATGAACACTGAAGCTTTCTTT.

This clonotype was recorded a few times. The chain employs TRBV29-1 and TRBJ2-1; D is ambiguous. V was cut by 3 bases and J by 6 bases, with 15 bases left in between. Germline lookup yields CDR1 SQVTM and CDR2 ANQGSEA. The CDR3 has 14 amino acids. The DNA for the CDR3 is TGCAGCGTTGAGGTAGTGGAATTTCCCAATGAGCAGTTCTTC. Translated, it gives CSVEVVEFPNEQFF.

The gene calls are TRBV7-3 and TRBJ1-1; no firm D call. V lost 6 bases, J lost 4 bases, and 12 bases lay in between. Germline CDR1 is SGHTA and CDR2 is FQGTGA. The CDR3 is 13 amino acids. CDR3 loop: CASSPAPGTEAFF. The CDR3 DNA follows: TGTGCCAGCAGTCCCGCACCGGGCACTGAAGCTTTCTTT.

This clonotype was counted between two and nine times. This chain links TRBV7-2 with TRBJ2-3, with 9 bases lining up with TRBD1. The length of the CDR3 is 16 residues. J lost 4 bases, V lost 2 bases, and 7 bases had no gene match. Looked up from germline, CDR1 is SGHTA and CDR2 is FQGNSA. The chain's CDR3 is CASSLLWDRVADTQYF. DNA of the CDR3: TGTGCCAGCAGCTTATTGTGGGACAGGGTTGCAGATACGCAGTATTTT.

The chain combines TRBV4-2 with TRBJ2-3, with 12 bases matching TRBD2. The CDR3 sequence is 16 residues long. With V trimmed by 1 base and J by 6 bases, 5 bases remained unmatched. Per the germline V gene, CDR1 is LGHNA and CDR2 is YNFKEQ. CDR3 in amino acids: CASSQGLAGELDTQYF. The CDR3 bases are TGTGCCAGCAGCCAAGGACTAGCGGGAGAGTTGGATACGCAGTATTTT.

This clonotype turned up a few times. The chain joins TRBV10-3 to TRBJ1-4, with a possible D match to TRBD1 (6 bases). The germline V gene has CDR1 ENHRY and CDR2 SYGVKD. The CDR3 runs 13 residues. Trimming stripped 4 bases from V and 3 bases from J, with 6 bases between. CDR3 loop: CAISGGPNEKLFF. Here the CDR3 DNA reads TGTGCCATCAGTGGGGGGCCTAATGAAAAACTGTTTTTT.

The rearrangement links TRBV20-1 to TRBJ2-5; possibly TRBD2 for D (5 bases). The end of the DNA fits TRBJ2-7 better, so the J call may be wrong. Germline CDR1 reads DFQATT; CDR2 reads SNEGSKA (reference sequence). The CDR3 consists of 16 residues. This chain's CDR3 is CSARDPFSGLSYEQYF. CDR3 nucleotides: TGCAGTGCTAGGGACCCTTTCTCCGGACTCTCCTACGAGCAGTACTTC.

The table lists this clonotype with a few counts. V is TRBV29-1 and J is TRBJ2-7, with 8 nucleotides matching TRBD1. Losses at the gene ends were 7 bases for V and 5 bases for J; bases not matched to a gene: 7. CDR1 is SQVTM and CDR2 is ANQGSEA in the germline V gene. CDR3 length equals 12 residues. The CDR3 nucleotides read TGCAGCGGGACAGACAGGGGCGACGAGCAGTACTTC. This codes for CSGTDRGDEQYF.

The sample holds many counts of this clonotype. The CDR3 nucleotides are TGTGCCAGCTCACTCGGACAGGGTGATAATTCACCCCTCCACTTT. Translation: CASSLGQGDNSPLHF. This rearrangement joins TRBV18 to TRBJ1-6; 8 bases are a match to TRBD1. The germline V gene encodes CDR1 KGHSH and CDR2 LQKENI. With V trimmed by 4 bases and J by 5 bases, 4 bases remained unmatched. The CDR3 spans 15 residues.

V gene TRBV28 combines with J gene TRBJ2-4; 8 nucleotides align to TRBD2. CDR1 is MDHEN and CDR2 is SYDVKM in the germline V gene. This CDR3 contains 14 residues. With V trimmed by 8 bases and J by 7 bases, 10 bases remained unmatched. The CDR3 region is CASAPIAGGNIQYF. DNA of the CDR3: TGTGCCAGCGCCCCTATTGCGGGAGGCAACATTCAGTACTTC.

This clonotype was picked up a small number of times. This chain joins TRBV20-1 and TRBJ1-1; D not certain. This CDR3 is 14 amino acids long. Trimming removed 0 bases at V and 2 bases at J, with 10 bases between. CDR1 and CDR2 (germline): DFQATT, SNEGSKA (reference sequence). Written as DNA, the CDR3 is TGCAGTGCTAGAGATTGGCGCGACAACACTGAAGCTTTCTTT. Translating it yields CSARDWRDNTEAFF.